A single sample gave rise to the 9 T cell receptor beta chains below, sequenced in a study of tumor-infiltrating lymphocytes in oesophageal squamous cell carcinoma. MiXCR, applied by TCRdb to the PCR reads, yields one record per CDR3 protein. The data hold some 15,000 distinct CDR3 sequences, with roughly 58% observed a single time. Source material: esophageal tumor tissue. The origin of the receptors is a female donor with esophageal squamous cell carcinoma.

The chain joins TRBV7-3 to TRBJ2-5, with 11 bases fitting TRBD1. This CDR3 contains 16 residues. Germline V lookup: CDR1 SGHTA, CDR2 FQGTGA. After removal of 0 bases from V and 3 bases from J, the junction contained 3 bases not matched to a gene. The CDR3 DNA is TGTGCCAGCAGCTTAACCCCGGGACAGGGGGAAGAGACCCAGTACTTC. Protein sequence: CASSLTPGQGEETQYF.

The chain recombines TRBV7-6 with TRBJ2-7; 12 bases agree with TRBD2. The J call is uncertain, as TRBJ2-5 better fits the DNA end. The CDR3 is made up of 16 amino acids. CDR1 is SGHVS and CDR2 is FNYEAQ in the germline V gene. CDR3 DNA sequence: TGTGCCAGCAGCCTGACTAGCGGGAGTGGATGCGAGACCCAGTACTTC. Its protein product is CASSLTSGSGCETQYF.

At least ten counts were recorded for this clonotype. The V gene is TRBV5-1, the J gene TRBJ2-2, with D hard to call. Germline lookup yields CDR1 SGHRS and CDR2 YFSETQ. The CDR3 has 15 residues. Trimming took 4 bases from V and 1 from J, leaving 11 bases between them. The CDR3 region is CASSAFRKNTGELFF. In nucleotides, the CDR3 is TGCGCCAGCAGCGCCTTCCGGAAGAACACCGGGGAGCTGTTTTTT.

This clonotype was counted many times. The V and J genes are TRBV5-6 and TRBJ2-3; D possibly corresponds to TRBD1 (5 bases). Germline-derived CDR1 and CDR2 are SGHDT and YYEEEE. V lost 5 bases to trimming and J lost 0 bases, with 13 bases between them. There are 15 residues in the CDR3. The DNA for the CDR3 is TGTGCCAGCAGGGACCAGGGTCGAAGCACAGATACGCAGTATTTT. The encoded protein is CASRDQGRSTDTQYF. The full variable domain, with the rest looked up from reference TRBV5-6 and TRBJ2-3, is DAGVTQSPTHLIKTRGQQVTLRCSPKSGHDTVSWYQQALGQGPQFIFQYYEEEERQRGNFPDRFSGHQFPNYSSELNVNALLLGDSALYLCASRDQGRSTDTQYFGPGTRLTVL.

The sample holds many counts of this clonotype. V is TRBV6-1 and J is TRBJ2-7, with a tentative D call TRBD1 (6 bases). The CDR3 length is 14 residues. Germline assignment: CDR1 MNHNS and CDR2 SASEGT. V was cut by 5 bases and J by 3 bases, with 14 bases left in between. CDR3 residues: CASSFNRDLYEQYF. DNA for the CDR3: TGTGCCAGCAGTTTTAACAGGGACCTCTACGAGCAGTACTTC.

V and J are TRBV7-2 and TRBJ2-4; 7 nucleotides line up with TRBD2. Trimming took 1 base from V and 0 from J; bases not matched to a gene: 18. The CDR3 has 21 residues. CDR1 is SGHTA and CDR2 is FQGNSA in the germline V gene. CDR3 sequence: CASSLEGPGPGGSLAKNIQYF. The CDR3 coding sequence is TGTGCCAGCAGCTTAGAGGGCCCGGGACCGGGCGGGAGCCTAGCCAAAAACATTCAGTACTTC.

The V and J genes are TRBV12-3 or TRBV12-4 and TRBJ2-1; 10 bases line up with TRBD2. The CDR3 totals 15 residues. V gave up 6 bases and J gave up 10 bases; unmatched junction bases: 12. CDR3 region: CASSSHPGLANEQFF. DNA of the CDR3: TGTGCCAGCAGCTCCCATCCGGGACTAGCGAACGAGCAGTTCTTC.

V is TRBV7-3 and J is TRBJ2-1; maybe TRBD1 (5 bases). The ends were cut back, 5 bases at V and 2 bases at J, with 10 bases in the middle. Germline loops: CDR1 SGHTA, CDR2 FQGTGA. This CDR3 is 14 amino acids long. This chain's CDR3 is CASSGQGPYNEQFF. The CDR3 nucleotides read TGTGCCAGCAGCGGGCAGGGCCCCTACAATGAGCAGTTCTTC.

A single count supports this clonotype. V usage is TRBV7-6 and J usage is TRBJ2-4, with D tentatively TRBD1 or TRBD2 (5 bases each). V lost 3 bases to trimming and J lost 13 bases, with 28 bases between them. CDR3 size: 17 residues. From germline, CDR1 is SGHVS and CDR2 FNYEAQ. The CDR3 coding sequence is TGTGCCAGCAGCTTGGGGCAAACTAGGCGACAATTCAATGAGCAGTACTTC. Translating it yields CASSLGQTRRQFNEQYF.